The 26 T cell receptor beta chains given below trace back to one sample, sequenced in a study of CD8+ T cells in alopecia areata. Reverse transcribed after extraction, RNA yielded cDNA as the sequencing template. TCRdb's copy holds only in-frame clones and misses some; the assay was immunoSEQ multiplex PCR. Of some 88,000 clones in the sample, roughly two fifths were seen once. Treatment reported: oral pan-JAK inhibitor, 5-10 mg twice daily. The sequencing used CD8+ T cells sorted from blood, collected at week 24, from a patient treated with tofacitinib. These receptors all come from a human donor with alopecia areata.

This clone was seen just once. The CDR3 loop is CATTPGGYGYTF. For the CDR3, the DNA is TGTGCCACAACCCCCGGGGGTTATGGCTACACCTTC. The chain has TRBV13 and TRBJ1-2; the D gene is possibly TRBD1 (5 bases). The length of the CDR3 is 12 residues. Trimming shortened V by 10 bases and J by 5 bases, and 14 bases separated the two germline ends. Per the germline V gene, CDR1 is PRHDT and CDR2 is FYEKMQ (reference sequence).

This chain uses TRBV19 with TRBJ1-2; no clear D. Trimming removed 5 bases at V and 2 bases at J, with 12 bases between. The germline CDR1 and CDR2 sequences are LNHDA and SQIVND (reference sequence). This CDR3 region has 14 residues. The CDR3, as DNA: TGTGCCAGTAGTTATGTCGGTGCCAACTATGGCTACACCTTC. This sequence encodes CASSYVGANYGYTF.

This clone has ten or more counts. V gene TRBV4-1 combines with J gene TRBJ1-5; 9 bases line up with TRBD1. This CDR3 contains 15 residues. Germline CDR1 and CDR2: MGHRA and YSYEKL. V trimming: 4 bases; J trimming: 3 bases; junction bases outside the gene matches: 4. The CDR3 DNA reads as TGCGCCAGCAGCCCCCGGACAGGGGACAATCAGCCCCAGCATTTT. This codes for CASSPRTGDNQPQHF.

The chain has TRBV5-1 and TRBJ2-7; D remains unclear. The CDR3 spans 16 residues. With 2 bases removed from V and 4 bases from J, the gap between germline ends came to 19 bases. The germline V gene has CDR1 SGHRS and CDR2 YFSETQ. CDR3 residues: CASSFTWESASYEQYF. The CDR3 region has the DNA TGCGCCAGCAGCTTCACTTGGGAATCCGCGTCGTACGAGCAGTACTTC. Together with reference TRBV5-1 and TRBJ2-7, the CDR3 gives the full variable domain: KAGVTQTPRYLIKTRGQQVTLSCSPISGHRSVSWYQQTPGQGLQFLFEYFSETQRNKGNFPGRFSGRQFSNSRSEMNVSTLELGDSALYLCASSFTWESASYEQYFGPGTRLTVT.

The chain uses TRBV5-1 and TRBJ1-2; D call uncertain. V was pared by 2 bases and J by 4 bases, with 18 bases between. The CDR3 sequence is 16 residues long. The germline gives CDR1 SGHRS, CDR2 YFSETQ. The DNA for the CDR3 is TGCGCCAGCAGCTTTACCGGGCCTCAGGCGCCCTATGGCTACACCTTC. Its translation: CASSFTGPQAPYGYTF. The full variable domain, completed using reference TRBV5-1 and TRBJ1-2, is KAGVTQTPRYLIKTRGQQVTLSCSPISGHRSVSWYQQTPGQGLQFLFEYFSETQRNKGNFPGRFSGRQFSNSRSEMNVSTLELGDSALYLCASSFTGPQAPYGYTFGSGTRLTVV.

The J gene is TRBJ2-3, the V gene TRBV2; 9 nucleotides match TRBD2. The CDR3 is made up of 15 amino acids. Per the germline V gene, CDR1 is SNHLY and CDR2 is FYNNEI. J gave up 0 bases and V 6 bases, and 4 bases lay outside the gene matches. The CDR3 loop reads CASRWTSASTDTQYF. For the CDR3, the DNA is TGTGCCAGCAGGTGGACTAGCGCAAGCACAGATACGCAGTATTTT.

The V and J genes are TRBV5-1 and TRBJ2-6, with D possibly TRBD1 on 5 matching bases. The V end was cut by 2 bases, the J end by 3 bases, with 18 bases between. The length of the CDR3 is 18 residues. CDR1 is SGHRS and CDR2 is YFSETQ in the germline V gene. The CDR3 DNA reads TGCGCCAGCAGCTTTGGCACCAGGGAATCCCTTGGGGCCAACGTCCTGACTTTC. Translating gives CASSFGTRESLGANVLTF.

The chain joins TRBV9 to TRBJ2-2; D unresolved. Germline CDR1 and CDR2: SGDLS and YYNGEE. V lost 0 bases to trimming and J lost 9 bases, with 3 bases between them. The CDR3 is 11 amino acids. In DNA form, the CDR3 reads TGTGCCAGCAGCGTAGGACGGGAGCTGTTTTTT. This gives the protein CASSVGRELFF. The full variable domain, completed using reference TRBV9 and TRBJ2-2, is DSGVTQTPKHLITATGQRVTLRCSPRSGDLSVYWYQQSLDQGLQFLIQYYNGEERAKGNILERFSAQQFPDLHSELNLSSLELGDSALYFCASSVGRELFFGEGSRLTVL.

The rearrangement links TRBV4-1 to TRBJ1-3, with D unresolved. Germline CDR1 MGHRA, CDR2 YSYEKL. Between the trimmed V and J ends, which lost 0 bases and 0 bases, there was a span of 9 bases. CDR3 length equals 16 residues. The CDR3 coding sequence is TGCGCCAGCAGCCAAGATCGGCGAACCTCTGGAAACACCATATATTTT. The encoded protein is CASSQDRRTSGNTIYF.

This chain links TRBV11-2 with TRBJ1-1; 9 nucleotides match TRBD1. The length of the CDR3 is 16 residues. Trimming cost V 5 bases and J 1 base; bases outside gene matches: 8. Germline CDR1 SGHAT, CDR2 FQNNGV. The DNA of the CDR3 is TGTGCCAGCAGCCGCGGGACAGGGCGAACGAACACTGAAGCTTTCTTT. This sequence encodes CASSRGTGRTNTEAFF.

This clone was counted ten times or more. This chain joins TRBV29-1 and TRBJ2-7, with D possibly being TRBD1 or TRBD2 (5 bases each). The CDR3 sequence is 13 residues long. CDR1 is SQVTM, CDR2 ANQGSEA, per germline. V was trimmed by 4 bases and J by 5 bases, leaving 15 bases between them. In nucleotides, the CDR3 is TGCAGCGTTGTAGGGACGTTTACCGACGAGCAGTACTTC. This encodes CSVVGTFTDEQYF.

The CDR3 loop is CAWSAGTAYEQYF. CDR3 bases: TGTGCCTGGAGTGCCGGGACAGCCTACGAGCAGTACTTC. The chain carries TRBV30 and TRBJ2-7, with TRBD1 matching over 7 bases. There are 13 residues in the CDR3. Trimming cost V 1 base and J 2 bases; bases outside gene matches: 2. Per the germline V gene, CDR1 is GTSNPN and CDR2 is SVGIG (reference sequence).

In its sample, this clone was seen a few times. The V and J genes are TRBV29-1 and TRBJ2-7, with TRBD1 identical over 7 bases. With 2 bases clipped from V and 4 bases from J, the junction kept 5 bases outside the gene matches. The length of the CDR3 is 13 residues. Germline V CDR1 and CDR2: SQVTM, ANQGSEA. The CDR3 sequence: CSVETGQQYEQYF. CDR3 coding DNA: TGCAGCGTTGAAACGGGACAGCAATACGAGCAGTACTTC.

A note on this clone: At one end, the junction sequence differs from germline, possibly due to a read error. The chain carries TRBV27 and TRBJ1-2; D is perhaps TRBD1 (5 bases). This CDR3 region has 13 residues. CDR1 is MNHEY and CDR2 is SMNVEV in the germline V gene (reference sequence). The CDR3 DNA follows: TGTGCCAGCGGTTTATCGGGGGACTATGGCTACACCTTC. The encoded protein is CASGLSGDYGYTF.

The CDR3 sequence: CASSRGNNNYEQYF. DNA of the CDR3: TGTGCCAGCAGTCGGGGAAACAATAACTACGAGCAGTACTTC. This chain joins TRBV25-1 and TRBJ2-7; the D gene is possibly TRBD2 (5 bases). The CDR3 extends over 14 amino acids. Germline V gene sequence: CDR1 MGHDK, CDR2 SYGVNS. Trimming took off 5 bases at V and 3 bases at J, with 14 bases between the two ends.

This chain connects TRBV30 to TRBJ1-5, with D tentatively TRBD1 (6 bases). Deletions cut 1 base from V and 2 bases from J, with 9 bases between. CDR1 is GTSNPN and CDR2 is SVGIG in the germline V gene (reference sequence). There are 14 residues in the CDR3. CDR3 in amino acids: CAWSANRGNQPQHF. CDR3 nucleotides: TGTGCCTGGAGTGCGAACAGGGGCAATCAGCCCCAGCATTTT.

The table lists this clone with a few counts. The rearrangement links TRBV7-9 to TRBJ2-3; D not resolved. Germline-derived CDR1 and CDR2 are SEHNR and FQNEAQ (reference sequence). The CDR3 loop spans 14 amino acids. Trimming removed 4 bases from V and 0 bases from J, with 8 bases in between. CDR3 DNA sequence: TGTGCCAGCAGCTCAGCAGGAAGCACAGATACGCAGTATTTT. It translates to CASSSAGSTDTQYF.

The V gene is TRBV28, the J gene TRBJ2-7, with a weak D call TRBD1 (6 bases). V lost 4 bases, J lost 2 bases, and 15 bases lay in between. CDR1 and CDR2 (germline): MDHEN, SYDVKM. This CDR3 comprises 15 residues. The CDR3 protein is CASSSPLRGPYEQYF. As DNA, the CDR3 is TGTGCCAGCAGTTCCCCCCTCAGGGGTCCCTACGAGCAGTACTTC.

The chain links TRBV7-6 to TRBJ2-3; 12 positions agree with TRBD2. Germline CDR1 is SGHVS and CDR2 is FNYEAQ. The J segment lost 3 bases and the V segment lost 5 bases, leaving 6 bases of the junction unmatched. The CDR3 sequence is 16 residues long. The CDR3 nucleotides read TGTGCCAGCAGCCAACGACTAGCGGGAGAAACAGATACGCAGTATTTT. It is translated as CASSQRLAGETDTQYF.

This clone was observed a few times. The J gene is TRBJ2-7, the V gene TRBV23-1; D is undetermined. TRBV23-1 is assigned to the ORF class and has an uncertain function. The CDR3 runs 13 residues. Trimming took off 6 bases at V and 2 bases at J, with 11 bases between the two ends. This chain's CDR3 is CASRSRVAYEQYF. CDR3 DNA: TGCGCCAGCAGGTCAAGGGTGGCCTACGAGCAGTACTTC.

V and J are TRBV29-1 and TRBJ1-3, with a weak D call TRBD1 (5 bases). V was cut by 3 bases and J by 4 bases, with 7 bases left in between. Germline CDR1 is SQVTM and CDR2 is ANQGSEA. This CDR3 spans 12 amino acids. CDR3 DNA: TGCAGCGTTGACGGGGGAGGAAACACCATATATTTT. This codes for CSVDGGGNTIYF.

This clone has a handful of counts. This chain connects TRBV29-1 to TRBJ2-3, with 10 bases that match TRBD2. CDR1 and CDR2 from the germline V gene are SQVTM and ANQGSEA. This CDR3 is built from 18 residues. V trimming: 4 bases; J trimming: 1 base; junction bases outside the gene matches: 14. The CDR3 sequence: CSVASGRAGGPGTDTQYF. In DNA, the CDR3 is TGCAGCGTTGCCTCCGGGAGAGCGGGAGGGCCAGGCACAGATACGCAGTATTTT.

This clone was counted only a few times. With a much larger clone just one base away, this may be a read error. V gene TRBV25-1 combines with J gene TRBJ2-1; no clear D. Deletions cut 8 bases from V and 3 bases from J, with 2 bases between. Germline CDR1 is MGHDK and CDR2 is SYGVNS. The CDR3 runs 10 residues. This CDR3 reads CASGYNEQFF. CDR3 DNA: TGTGCCAGCGGCTACAATGAGCAGTTCTTC.

This chain links TRBV29-1 with TRBJ2-5; D uncertain. Trimming left V 1 base short and J 3 bases short, with 6 bases between. The CDR3 is made up of 12 amino acids. CDR1 is SQVTM and CDR2 is ANQGSEA in the germline V gene. The CDR3 nucleotides are TGCAGCGTTGAAGGTCCGAAAGAGACCCAGTACTTC. It translates to CSVEGPKETQYF.

Comment on this clone: Distinct nucleotide sequences in the sample also encode this CDR3. This sequence joins TRBV7-9 and TRBJ1-1, with 9 bases lining up with TRBD1. CDR1 is SEHNR, CDR2 FQNEAQ, per germline (reference sequence). V trimming: 3 bases; J trimming: 5 bases; junction bases outside the gene matches: 4. The CDR3 has 14 amino acids. This CDR3 is CASSLGTGRTEAFF. The DNA for the CDR3 is TGTGCCAGCAGCTTGGGGACAGGGAGGACTGAAGCTTTCTTT.

The genes are TRBV27 and TRBJ2-1; TRBD2 might be the D (5 bases). Germline V gene data show CDR1 as MNHEY and CDR2 as SMNVEV (reference sequence). Trimming stripped 3 bases from V and 1 base from J, with 7 bases between. The CDR3 totals 14 residues. CDR3 sequence (DNA): TGTGCCAGCAGTTTTGGGAGTTCCTACAATGAGCAGTTCTTC. Protein product: CASSFGSSYNEQFF.